The following is a T cell receptor (beta chain) sequence with its context. The junction had 2 bases not matched to a gene; V was cut back by 4 bases and J by 3 bases. There are 15 residues in the CDR3. Germline assignment: CDR1 MNHNS and CDR2 SASEGT. These data are taken from a study of T cell changes during pregnancy in multiple sclerosis. TCRdb keeps only in-frame clones here, not all; method: immunoSEQ multiplex PCR. The repertoire holds more than 25,000 clones, 90% to 95% seen once, with about 4.9% in the top ten. Sequencing was performed on peripheral blood, taken in the first trimester of pregnancy. This receptor was obtained from a female donor in good health, enrolled as a control in a pregnancy study. The chain recombines TRBV6-1 with TRBJ2-1; the match to TRBD2 covers 11 bases. The chain's CDR3 is CASSAGTSGYNEQFF. The CDR3 DNA reads TGTGCCAGCAGTGCCGGGACTAGCGGCTACAATGAGCAGTTCTTC.